The 32 T cell receptor beta chains below come from one sample, sequenced in a study of response to subunit inactivated influenza vaccine. TCRdb re-called the RT-PCR reads with MiXCR, one entry per CDR3 protein. Among about 480,000 distinct CDR3 sequences, around 9.9% were seen once, and the ten largest hold 9.5% to 15%. Sequencing was performed on PBMCs from blood, taken more than 35 days after vaccination. The source of these receptors is a man in his fifties or sixties who received an inactivated influenza vaccine.

This chain uses TRBV12-3 or TRBV12-4 with TRBJ1-5, with D possibly TRBD1 on 6 matching bases. The ends were cut back, 2 bases at V and 3 bases at J, with 11 bases in the middle. The CDR3 length is 15 residues. The CDR3 reads CASSLLAGANQPQHF. CDR3 coding DNA: TGTGCCAGCAGTTTACTTGCGGGGGCCAATCAGCCCCAGCATTTT.

This clonotype was counted between two and nine times. The V gene is TRBV11-2, the J gene TRBJ1-3; D is possibly TRBD1 (5 bases). CDR3 length: 14 amino acids. V was cut by 1 base and J by 9 bases, with 13 bases left in between. Germline V CDR1 and CDR2: SGHAT, FQNNGV. DNA for the CDR3: TGTGCCAGCAGCTTAGGGGGCGGCCGACGCACCATATATTTT. It specifies CASSLGGGRRTIYF.

The chain carries TRBV4-3 and TRBJ2-5; D may be TRBD2 (6 bases). Germline V gene lookup returns CDR1 LGHNA and CDR2 YSLEER. The V end was cut by 0 bases, the J end by 5 bases, with 13 bases between. This CDR3 has 15 residues. As DNA, the CDR3 is TGCGCCAGCAGCCAAGAAGGCGGGACCTTTGAGACCCAGTACTTC. This gives the protein CASSQEGGTFETQYF.

This clonotype was observed at least ten times. The rearrangement uses TRBV29-1 and TRBJ1-4, with 9 bases that match TRBD1. The CDR3 extends over 13 amino acids. V dropped 6 bases and J dropped 8; count of bases not matched to a gene: 7. Germline V gives CDR1 SQVTM, CDR2 ANQGSEA. The CDR3 sequence: CSVRGQGSEKLFF. The CDR3 nucleotides are TGCAGCGTGAGGGGACAGGGAAGCGAAAAACTGTTTTTT.

The chain has TRBV29-1 and TRBJ2-6; unclear D gene. The CDR3 spans 14 residues. The V end was cut by 6 bases, the J end by 4 bases, with 13 bases between. Germline CDR1 SQVTM, CDR2 ANQGSEA. This CDR3 reads CSVMMGSGANVLTF. The CDR3 DNA reads as TGCAGCGTGATGATGGGGTCCGGGGCCAACGTCCTGACTTTC.

This clonotype has more than one count but fewer than ten. This chain joins TRBV10-3 and TRBJ2-7; 10 bases fit TRBD1. Looked up from germline, CDR1 is ENHRY and CDR2 is SYGVKD. With 5 bases clipped from V and 2 bases from J, the junction kept 6 bases outside the gene matches. The CDR3 totals 15 residues. As DNA, the CDR3 is TGTGCCATCAGTACCGCCGGACAGGGGGCCTACGAGCAGTACTTC. Translation: CAISTAGQGAYEQYF.

The rearrangement links TRBV4-2 to TRBJ1-5; a possible D gene is TRBD1 (6 bases). V dropped 1 base and J dropped 7 bases, with 14 bases sitting between them. The CDR3 has 15 residues. Germline V lookup: CDR1 LGHNA, CDR2 YNFKEQ. The CDR3: CASSQVSGAGQPQHF. The CDR3 DNA reads TGTGCCAGCAGCCAAGTCTCAGGGGCGGGACAGCCCCAGCATTTT.

This clonotype was found a few times. V usage is TRBV11-2 and J usage is TRBJ2-5; 10 bases agree with TRBD1. This CDR3 has 18 amino acids. Unmatched junction bases numbered 11, after V lost 0 bases and J lost 4 bases. Germline values: CDR1 SGHAT, CDR2 FQNNGV. CDR3 DNA sequence: TGTGCCAGCAGCTTAGATCGTGGACAGGGGGAAATCTTAGAGACCCAGTACTTC. As protein: CASSLDRGQGEILETQYF. Full variable domain (outside the CDR3, taken from reference TRBV11-2 and TRBJ2-5): EAGVAQSPRYKIIEKRQSVAFWCNPISGHATLYWYQQILGQGPKLLIQFQNNGVVDDSQLPKDRFSAERLKGVDSTLKIQPAKLEDSAVYLCASSLDRGQGEILETQYFGPGTRLLVL.

This clonotype has ten or more counts. This chain uses TRBV12-3 or TRBV12-4 with TRBJ2-1; D is unclear. V lost 6 bases and J 3 bases, leaving 6 bases between the germline ends. This CDR3 has 12 residues. The DNA for the CDR3 is TGTGCCAGCAGCCGGGTCTACAATGAGCAGTTCTTC. This gives the protein CASSRVYNEQFF.

This clonotype was detected many times. V gene TRBV28 combines with J gene TRBJ1-2; D may be TRBD1 (5 bases). Trimming pared 2 bases from V and 2 bases from J, leaving 12 bases between. The CDR3 extends over 15 amino acids. In germline, CDR1 is MDHEN, CDR2 SYDVKM. The chain's CDR3 is CASSLGTRSNYGYTF. In DNA, the CDR3 is TGTGCCAGCAGTTTAGGGACCCGGTCGAACTATGGCTACACCTTC.

This clonotype is medium-sized by share. The V and J genes are TRBV29-1 and TRBJ2-3; no clear D gene. Looked up from germline, CDR1 is SQVTM and CDR2 is ANQGSEA. With 3 bases removed from V and 1 base from J, the gap between germline ends came to 11 bases. The CDR3 spans 14 residues. The CDR3 bases are TGCAGCGTTGATAGGCCCCAGGGCACAGATACGCAGTATTTT. Translating gives CSVDRPQGTDTQYF.

In this sample, this clonotype turned up a few times. The chain joins TRBV20-1 to TRBJ2-1, with 8 bases aligning to TRBD2. Germline trimming cut 6 bases from V and 2 bases from J; bases unmatched to any gene: 9. This CDR3 contains 15 residues. Germline V gene lookup returns CDR1 DFQATT and CDR2 SNEGSKA (reference sequence). The CDR3 DNA reads TGCAGTGCGAGAACCCTAGCGGGTGCCTACAATGAGCAGTTCTTC. Translating it yields CSARTLAGAYNEQFF.

This clonotype was detected a few times. The chain has TRBV6-5 and TRBJ1-1; D uncertain. Looked up from germline, CDR1 is MNHEY and CDR2 is SVGAGI. The CDR3 spans 14 residues. Trimming took off 2 bases at V and 5 bases at J, with 12 bases between the two ends. In DNA form, the CDR3 reads TGTGCCAGCAGTTACGGGCCCCTGGGGACTGAAGCTTTCTTT. It encodes CASSYGPLGTEAFF.

DNA of the CDR3: TGCAGTGCTAACGCGGGACAGGAGGCCTTAAACACCGGGGAGCTGTTTTTT. Its translation is CSANAGQEALNTGELFF. The chain recombines TRBV20-1 with TRBJ2-2; 8 bases fit TRBD1. In germline, CDR1 is DFQATT, CDR2 SNEGSKA (reference sequence). J lost 2 bases, V lost 4 bases, and 12 bases had no gene match. The CDR3 consists of 17 residues.

This clonotype was seen ten or more times. The chain recombines TRBV10-3 with TRBJ1-2, with D perhaps TRBD1 (5 bases). The CDR3 has 12 residues. The V and J ends lost 2 bases and 8 bases respectively, with 9 bases between them. Germline CDR1 and CDR2: ENHRY and SYGVKD. The CDR3 reads CAISEGRAGYTF. The CDR3 coding sequence is TGTGCCATCAGTGAGGGCAGGGCCGGCTACACCTTC.

The V call is TRBV7-9, the J call TRBJ2-7, with 11 bases that match TRBD1. Per the germline V gene, CDR1 is SEHNR and CDR2 is FQNEAQ (reference sequence). V lost 5 bases to trimming and J lost 5 bases; unmatched junction nucleotides: 5. The CDR3 is 14 residues long. The CDR3 is CASSPLDRGHEQYF. CDR3 DNA sequence: TGTGCCAGCAGCCCGCTGGACAGGGGGCACGAGCAGTACTTC.

This clonotype was seen ten or more times. The chain recombines TRBV29-1 with TRBJ2-5, with D possibly matching TRBD1 (5 bases). The CDR3 covers 15 residues. Germline assignment: CDR1 SQVTM and CDR2 ANQGSEA. Trimming stripped 4 bases from V and 2 bases from J, with 17 bases between. The CDR3 protein is CSVGGPNRQQETQYF. CDR3 coding DNA: TGCAGCGTTGGGGGCCCAAACAGACAACAAGAGACCCAGTACTTC.

This clonotype came up many times. The J gene is TRBJ2-7, the V gene TRBV6-2 or TRBV6-3, with 7 bases aligning to TRBD2. The trim removed 6 bases at V and 3 bases at J, leaving 14 bases unmatched. Germline V gene lookup returns CDR1 MNHEY and CDR2 SVGEGT. The CDR3 runs to 16 residues. CDR3 amino acids: CASSQIVLQRDYEQYF. DNA of the CDR3: TGTGCCAGCAGCCAAATCGTTCTCCAGCGGGACTACGAGCAGTACTTC.

This clonotype appeared many times. This rearrangement joins TRBV10-3 to TRBJ2-3; D is perhaps TRBD2 (5 bases). CDR1 is ENHRY and CDR2 is SYGVKD in the germline V gene. The CDR3 is 14 residues long. The ends were cut back, 5 bases at V and 0 bases at J, with 9 bases in the middle. CDR3 protein: CAISLAASTDTQYF. Here the CDR3 DNA reads TGTGCCATCAGTCTAGCAGCTAGCACAGATACGCAGTATTTT.

This clonotype has only one observation. This chain connects TRBV5-1 to TRBJ2-2; TRBD1 agrees at 10 bases. The CDR3 has 14 residues. The germline CDR1 and CDR2 sequences are SGHRS and YFSETQ. After removal of 3 bases from V and 5 bases from J, the junction contained 1 base not matched to a gene. CDR3 nucleotides: TGCGCCAGCAGCTCGGACAGGGGGACCGGGGAGCTGTTTTTT. It is translated as CASSSDRGTGELFF.

This clonotype has more than one count but fewer than ten. The CDR3 DNA is TGTGCCAGCAGTGAAAACCCCCTACCCCCGGGGAGTGCTTTCTTT. Translating gives CASSENPLPPGSAFF. The rearrangement joins TRBV6-1 to TRBJ1-1, with D uncertain. The germline V gene has CDR1 MNHNS and CDR2 SASEGT. Trimming took off 2 bases at V and 11 bases at J, with 21 bases between the two ends. The length of the CDR3 is 15 residues.

This clonotype showed up just a few times. V usage is TRBV7-9 and J usage is TRBJ2-3; D uncertain. The CDR3 is 11 amino acids. The V gene's germline CDR1 is SEHNR and CDR2 FQNEAQ (reference sequence). CDR3 nucleotide sequence: TGTGAGGGCGGCCGCACAGATACGCAGTATTTT. It encodes CEGGRTDTQYF.

This clonotype was detected many times. CDR3 nucleotide sequence: TGCGCCAGCAGCTTGGCGGTCAGAGGCTACGAGCAGTACTTC. Translated: CASSLAVRGYEQYF. The V call is TRBV5-1, the J call TRBJ2-7; D ambiguous. CDR1 and CDR2 (germline): SGHRS, YFSETQ. The V gene lost 0 bases and the J gene lost 3 bases, with 10 bases spanning the gap. CDR3 length equals 14 residues.

CDR3 nucleotides: TGCAGTGCTCCCACGGATAGCACAGATACGCAGTATTTT. It is translated as CSAPTDSTDTQYF. V gene TRBV20-1 combines with J gene TRBJ2-3; D is undetermined. CDR3 length: 13 residues. V was trimmed by 5 bases and J by 0 bases, leaving 9 bases between them. CDR1 and CDR2 (germline): DFQATT, SNEGSKA (reference sequence).

This clonotype has more than one count but fewer than ten. In DNA, the CDR3 is TGTGCCAGCAGTTCACCGGGGGAGGGCTACACCTTC. This sequence encodes CASSSPGEGYTF. The chain joins TRBV27 to TRBJ1-2; tentative D call: TRBD1 (5 bases). V lost 4 bases and J lost 8, with 11 bases in between. CDR3 length equals 12 residues. The germline CDR1 and CDR2 sequences are MNHEY and SMNVEV (reference sequence).

The gene calls are TRBV5-1 and TRBJ2-7, with D possibly TRBD2 on 6 matching bases. The CDR3 is 16 amino acids. Per the germline V gene, CDR1 is SGHRS and CDR2 is YFSETQ. V lost 2 bases and J 7 bases, leaving 22 bases between the germline ends. The CDR3 protein is CASSFGVGGWPVEQYF. CDR3 DNA: TGCGCCAGCAGCTTTGGCGTCGGAGGGTGGCCGGTGGAGCAGTACTTC.

The V gene is TRBV6-5, the J gene TRBJ1-4, with D hard to call. V was shortened by 10 bases and J by 8 bases, with 11 bases between the two germline ends. The germline V gene encodes CDR1 MNHEY and CDR2 SVGAGI. This CDR3 region has 11 residues. The CDR3, as DNA: TGTGCCACTAAGTACGGAGAAAAACTGTTTTTT. Translation gives CATKYGEKLFF.

In its sample, this clonotype was seen a few times. This chain joins TRBV7-2 and TRBJ1-2; D uncertain. The V end lost 5 bases, the J end lost 7 bases, and 14 bases lay between the germline ends. CDR3 length: 13 residues. CDR1 and CDR2 (germline): SGHTA, FQGNSA. CDR3 sequence reads: CASSVIYSAGYTF. The CDR3, as DNA: TGTGCCAGCAGCGTGATTTACAGTGCTGGCTACACCTTC.

This clonotype was detected a few times. The chain recombines TRBV20-1 with TRBJ2-1, with D maybe TRBD1 (5 bases). V lost 4 bases, J lost 5 bases, and 12 bases lay in between. Looked up from germline, CDR1 is DFQATT and CDR2 is SNEGSKA (reference sequence). The CDR3 length is 13 residues. CDR3 protein: CSATDIRNNEQFF. The CDR3 nucleotides read TGCAGTGCTACGGACATTAGGAACAATGAGCAGTTCTTC.

This clonotype was detected ten times or more. The J gene is TRBJ2-3, the V gene TRBV7-2; no clear D. The CDR3 contains 16 residues. Germline V gives CDR1 SGHTA, CDR2 FQGNSA. V was trimmed by 5 bases and J by 0 bases, leaving 15 bases between them. This CDR3 is CASSQTSIRSTDTQYF. DNA for the CDR3: TGTGCCAGCAGCCAAACCTCGATCCGTAGCACAGATACGCAGTATTTT.

Regarding this clonotype: Germline is not matched at one junction end, which may reflect a read error. The CDR3, as DNA: TGTGCCTGCAGTGCCCCAGGGAGGACTGAAGCTTTCTTT. This translates into CACSAPGRTEAFF. The gene calls are TRBV12-3 or TRBV12-4 and TRBJ1-1; D possibly corresponds to TRBD1 (5 bases). This CDR3 has 13 residues.

In this sample, this clonotype turned up many times. The rearrangement joins TRBV29-1 to TRBJ1-1; 8 bases line up with TRBD1. The CDR3 has 16 residues. CDR1 and CDR2 from the germline V gene are SQVTM and ANQGSEA. The CDR3 region has the DNA TGCAGTTCTCATGCCCATGGGACAGGTCGAAACACTGAAGCTTTCTTT. Translating it yields CSSHAHGTGRNTEAFF.